Described below is a single T cell receptor (beta chain) sequence and its context. Its antigen is unidentified. The source of the sample is a study of T cell responses to AZD1222 COVID-19 vaccine. Study-level results: A mostly white British donor set with more females was recruited, and clonal diversity was possibly underestimated. Sampling that yielded the repertoires occurred only after the peak T cell response. Vaccine-associated CD4 TCRs spanned spike, dominant at 160-218 and 743-854. Elevations in Spike-specific TCR breadth and depth followed administration of two AZD1222 doses.

The data were produced by immunoSEQ multiplex PCR, yet TCRdb's version contains in-frame clones alone and is incomplete. The data hold 95,000 to 150,000 clones, with 85% to 90% observed a single time. Germline values: CDR1 KGHSH, CDR2 LQKENI. The CDR3 is made up of 16 amino acids. Trimming at V came to 6 bases and at J to 0 bases, leaving 6 bases not matched to a gene. This material consisted of peripheral blood, taken on day 0 of AZD1222 vaccination. This receptor was taken from an adult in good health. The chain joins TRBV18 to TRBJ1-2; 11 bases agree with TRBD1. The CDR3 DNA is TGTGCCAGCTCGCCGGGACAGGGGGATTCTAACTATGGCTACACCTTC. It codes for CASSPGQGDSNYGYTF. Looking up the rest from reference TRBV18 and TRBJ1-2 gives the full variable domain: NAGVMQNPRHLVRRRGQEARLRCSPMKGHSHVYWYRQLPEEGLKFMVYLQKENIIDESGMPKERFSAEFPKEGPSILRIQQVVRGDSAAYFCASSPGQGDSNYGYTFGSGTRLTVV.